A selection of T cell receptor beta chains follows, all from one sample in a study of blood T cell repertoires in COVID-19. Method: immunoSEQ multiplex PCR; TCRdb's copy keeps in-frame clones and lacks some. The data hold roughly 27,000 clones, with 80% to 90% observed a single time. Sequencing was performed on peripheral blood. These receptors all stem from a man in his fifties or sixties with acute or convalescent COVID-19. Both conserved end residues are part of each CDR3. A D gene is named only where the DNA matches it firmly. For some rows the clone size is stated as once, few or many, or as a class when expanded; others skip it.

j_call d_call v_call clone_size cdr3_aa cdr3_nt
TRBJ1-1 - TRBV12-3/TRBV12-4 - CASSINTEAFF TGTGCCAGCAGTATAAACACTGAAGCTTTCTTT
TRBJ2-1 TRBD2 TRBV6-6 - CASSNTRLAYDNEQFF TGTGCCAGCAGTAACACCCGACTAGCGTACGACAATGAGCAGTTCTTC
TRBJ2-2 - TRBV27 - CASSFDRRDTGELFF TGTGCCAGCAGTTTTGACAGGAGAGACACCGGGGAGCTGTTTTTT
TRBJ1-2 TRBD1 TRBV5-5 - CASSLIMGGQTNYGYTF TGTGCCAGCAGCTTGATTATGGGGGGACAGACTAACTATGGCTACACCTTC
TRBJ2-1 - TRBV19 - CASSARKQGGDEQFF TGTGCCAGTAGTGCCCGGAAACAGGGTGGCGATGAGCAGTTCTTC
TRBJ1-3 - TRBV20-1 - CSASEFRGGSSGNTIYF TGCAGTGCTAGTGAGTTTCGGGGAGGCAGCTCTGGAAACACCATATATTTT
TRBJ2-5 TRBD2 TRBV19 few CASSITSGRPGETQYF TGTGCCAGTAGTATTACTAGCGGGAGGCCAGGGGAGACCCAGTACTTC
TRBJ1-2 TRBD1 TRBV15 - CATSLRGQGAYGYTF TGTGCCACCAGCCTAAGGGGGCAGGGGGCCTATGGCTACACCTTC
TRBJ1-2 - TRBV2 - CASSESANYGYTF TGTGCCAGCAGTGAGTCGGCTAACTATGGCTACACCTTC
TRBJ1-6 TRBD1 TRBV13 - CASSSGQGVSPLHF TGTGCCAGCAGCTCCGGACAGGGAGTCTCACCCCTCCACTTT
TRBJ2-3 TRBD1 TRBV2 - CASSQGDGLSTDTQYF TGTGCCAGCAGTCAGGGGGACGGCCTTAGCACAGATACGCAGTATTTT
TRBJ2-1 TRBD2 TRBV6-5 - CASSYGTSGFENEQFF TGTGCCAGCAGTTACGGTACTAGCGGGTTCGAGAATGAGCAGTTCTTC
TRBJ1-1 - TRBV11-3 - CASSPNTGTGTEAFF TGTGCCAGCAGCCCAAACACAGGGACGGGCACTGAAGCTTTCTTT
TRBJ1-2 - TRBV18 - CASSPNRGAASYGYTF TGTGCCAGCTCACCGAATAGGGGCGCGGCGTCCTATGGCTACACCTTC
TRBJ2-1 - TRBV19 - CASGGLPRDNEQFF TGTGCCAGTGGAGGGCTACCGAGGGACAATGAGCAGTTCTTC
TRBJ1-2 - TRBV18 - CASSPVGHPEDYGYTF TGTGCCAGCTCACCTGTGGGACACCCGGAGGACTATGGCTACACCTTC
TRBJ1-1 - TRBV12-3/TRBV12-4 - CASSFGRGAEAFF TGTGCCAGCAGTTTTGGAAGGGGCGCTGAAGCTTTCTTT
TRBJ1-5 - TRBV6-5 - CASSVASSNQPQHF TGTGCCAGCAGCGTGGCATCTAGCAATCAGCCCCAGCATTTT
TRBJ2-7 TRBD1 TRBV6-5 - CASTAGTGPYEQYF TGTGCCAGCACCGCCGGGACAGGGCCCTACGAGCAGTACTTC
TRBJ1-2 TRBD1 TRBV18 once CASSSDRGPHVNYGYTF TGTGCCAGCTCATCGGACAGGGGGCCCCACGTTAACTATGGCTACACCTTC
TRBJ1-2 TRBD1 TRBV27 - CASSYLSTGANGYTF TGTGCCAGCAGTTACTTATCGACAGGGGCAAATGGCTACACCTTC
TRBJ2-3 - TRBV19 - CASSSQGGYTDTQYF TGTGCCAGTAGTTCCCAGGGCGGCTACACAGATACGCAGTATTTT
TRBJ2-2 - TRBV7-3 - CASSFSTGELFF TGTGCCAGCAGCTTCAGCACCGGGGAGCTGTTTTTT
TRBJ1-2 TRBD1 TRBV6-5 - CATTPGQGLTYTF TGTGCCACCACCCCGGGACAGGGCCTGACCTACACCTTC
TRBJ2-7 TRBD1 TRBV27 - CASKWTGAYEQYF TGTGCCAGCAAATGGACAGGGGCGTACGAGCAGTACTTC
TRBJ2-1 TRBD2 TRBV14 - CASSQTRLAGSYNEQFF TGTGCCAGCAGCCAGACCCGACTAGCGGGCTCCTACAATGAGCAGTTCTTC
TRBJ2-7 TRBD1 TRBV27 - CASSLDRGPYEQYF TGTGCCAGCAGTTTAGACAGGGGGCCTTACGAGCAGTACTTC
TRBJ2-5 - TRBV12-1 - CASSPRGTSGKKPVAETQYF TGTGCCAGCAGCCCTAGAGGGACTAGCGGGAAAAAACCGGTTGCGGAGACCCAGTACTTC
TRBJ2-7 TRBD1 TRBV6-5 once CASGRRGRDEQYF TGTGCCAGCGGTCGCAGGGGGCGCGACGAGCAGTACTTC
TRBJ2-7 - TRBV10-3 - CAISESMWTNYEQYF TGTGCCATCAGTGAGTCTATGTGGACAAACTACGAGCAGTACTTC
TRBJ2-7 - TRBV7-8 - CASSTPAGITYEQYF TGTGCCAGCAGCACCCCGGCGGGGATAACATACGAGCAGTACTTC
TRBJ2-7 TRBD2 TRBV20-1 - CSASGLAGGYSYEQYF TGCAGTGCTAGTGGACTAGCGGGGGGTTATTCCTACGAGCAGTACTTC
TRBJ2-1 TRBD2 TRBV6-5 once CASTGGGASNEQFF TGTGCCAGCACGGGCGGGGGGGCCTCAAATGAGCAGTTCTTC
TRBJ2-7 TRBD1 TRBV4-1 medium-sized CASSQGQGTSYEQYF TGCGCCAGCAGCCAAGGACAGGGCACCTCCTACGAGCAGTACTTC
TRBJ2-1 TRBD2 TRBV6-5 - CASSYTSGGAVEQFF TGTGCCAGCAGTTATACTAGCGGGGGGGCAGTTGAGCAGTTCTTC
TRBJ1-1 - TRBV5-1 few CASKGVNTEAFF TGCGCCAGCAAGGGGGTGAACACTGAAGCTTTCTTT
TRBJ1-1 - TRBV19 - CASTQPRDTPWAFF TGTGCCAGTACCCAACCCCGAGACACCCCCTGGGCTTTCTTT
TRBJ1-1 TRBD1 TRBV18 - CASSSHRGHMNTEAFF TGTGCCAGCTCATCCCACAGGGGCCACATGAACACTGAAGCTTTCTTT
TRBJ2-7 TRBD2 TRBV7-9 - CASSPRLATSYEQYF TGTGCCAGCAGCCCAAGACTAGCTACCTCCTACGAGCAGTACTTC
TRBJ2-7 - TRBV23-1 - CASSRLHRISSYEQYF TGCGCCAGCAGTCGCCTCCACAGGATCAGCTCCTACGAGCAGTACTTC
TRBJ2-5 TRBD2 TRBV9 once CASSVGLGEGLQETQYF TGTGCCAGCAGCGTAGGGCTGGGGGAGGGTTTACAAGAGACCCAGTACTTC
TRBJ2-5 - TRBV14 - CASAGVVTQYF TGTGCCAGCGCCGGGGTGGTGACCCAGTACTTC
TRBJ2-1 TRBD2 TRBV4-2 - CASSQLGLAGANEQFF TGTGCCAGCAGCCAGCTGGGACTAGCGGGGGCCAATGAGCAGTTCTTC
TRBJ1-3 TRBD1 TRBV7-6 - CASSLTGTGGNTIYF TGTGCCAGCAGTCTAACGGGGACAGGAGGTAACACCATATATTTT